This T cell receptor beta chain stems from a study of long-term antiretroviral therapy in people with HIV. For this clone: No antigen is known for it.

Version v3.0 of the immunoSEQ assay was performed at survey level. This table comes from immunoSEQ multiplex PCR, and its TCRdb copy is limited to in-frame clones, with some not included. The sample carries approximately 29,000 clones, 80% to 95% recorded once. Findings of the study overall: Comparison with controls showed narrower CDR3 length ranges in HIV repertoires.

The CDR3 covers 13 residues. From germline, CDR1 is SNHLY and CDR2 FYNNEI. Deletions cut 7 bases from V and 3 bases from J, with 10 bases between. The TCR was taken from a woman aged 40 to 49 with HIV. The starting material was unsorted PBMCs, obtained 5.2 years after starting antiretroviral therapy. The chain uses TRBV2 and TRBJ1-5; D gene unclear. The CDR3 coding sequence is TGTGCCAGCACGTGGAACTACAATCAGCCCCAGCATTTT. Its translation is CASTWNYNQPQHF.